This T cell receptor beta chain came from a study of tissue T cells after allogeneic stem cell transplantation. Steroid-refractory graft-versus-host disease after allogeneic hematopoietic cell transplant qualified adults for prospective research-autopsy enrollment. Gastrointestinal graft-versus-host disease was present in all patients, each treated with several therapy lines. Median post-mortem interval was about 9.8 hours for GI, liver, skin and lymphoid tissues. Using immunoSEQ multiplex PCR, the repertoire was profiled, and TCRdb retains in-frame clones only, with some absent. The sample has about 700 clones; roughly 43% are singletons. CDR3 length equals 15 residues. The junction had 7 bases not matched to a gene; V was cut back by 6 bases and J by 0 bases. CDR1 MDHEN and CDR2 SYDVKM come from the germline V gene.

The chain has TRBV28 and TRBJ1-2; 7 bases align to TRBD1. The sample in question was rectal tissue, obtained at autopsy. The TCR originated in a female patient between 35 and 69 years old with steroid-refractory graft-versus-host disease after an allogeneic stem cell transplant. The graft donor may be the source of some T cells. This CDR3 is CASRGDRAPNYGYTF. As DNA, the CDR3 is TGTGCCAGCAGAGGAGACAGGGCGCCTAACTATGGCTACACCTTC.